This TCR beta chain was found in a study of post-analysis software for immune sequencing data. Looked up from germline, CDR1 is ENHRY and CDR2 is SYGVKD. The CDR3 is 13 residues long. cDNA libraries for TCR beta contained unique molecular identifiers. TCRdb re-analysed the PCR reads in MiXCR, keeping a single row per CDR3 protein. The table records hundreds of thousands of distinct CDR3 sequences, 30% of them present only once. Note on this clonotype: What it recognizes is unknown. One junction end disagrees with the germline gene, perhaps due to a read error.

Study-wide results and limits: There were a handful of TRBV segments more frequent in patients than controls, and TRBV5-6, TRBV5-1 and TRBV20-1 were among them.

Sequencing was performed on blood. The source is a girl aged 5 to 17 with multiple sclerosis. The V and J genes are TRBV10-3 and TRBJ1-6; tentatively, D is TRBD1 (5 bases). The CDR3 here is CAISEARGAPPHF. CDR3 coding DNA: TGTGCCATCAGTGAGGCGAGAGGGGCACCCCCCCACTTT.